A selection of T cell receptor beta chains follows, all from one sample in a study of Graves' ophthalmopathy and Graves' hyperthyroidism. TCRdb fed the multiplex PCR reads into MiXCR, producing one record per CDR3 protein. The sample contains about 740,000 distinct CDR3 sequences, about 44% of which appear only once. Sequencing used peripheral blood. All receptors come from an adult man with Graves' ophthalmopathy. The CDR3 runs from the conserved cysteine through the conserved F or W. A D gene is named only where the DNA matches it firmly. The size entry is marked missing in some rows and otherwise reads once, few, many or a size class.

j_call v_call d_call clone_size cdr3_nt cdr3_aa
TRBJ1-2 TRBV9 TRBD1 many TGTGCCAGCAGTTCAAAGACAGGGTTTGGCTATGGCTACACCTTC CASSSKTGFGYGYTF
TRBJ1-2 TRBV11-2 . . TGTGCCAGCAGCTTTAACGAAGTTGGACACCGAGATGGCTACACCTTC CASSFNEVGHRDGYTF
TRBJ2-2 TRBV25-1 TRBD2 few TGTGCCAGCAGAGGGACTAGCGGGGGGTATTCGAACACCGGGGAGCTGTTTTTT CASRGTSGGYSNTGELFF
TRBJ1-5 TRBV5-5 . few TGTGCCAGCAGCCACTCAGGCTATAATAGCAATCAGCCCCAGCATTTT CASSHSGYNSNQPQHF
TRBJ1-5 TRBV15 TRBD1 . TGTGCCACCAGCATCGACAGGGATCGGCCCCAGCATTTT CATSIDRDRPQHF
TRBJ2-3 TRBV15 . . TGTGCCACCAGCAGAGATACGGCTGATACGCAGTATTTT CATSRDTADTQYF
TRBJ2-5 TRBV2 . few TGTGCCAGAAAGACAGGAAGCCAAGAGACCCAGTACTTC CARKTGSQETQYF
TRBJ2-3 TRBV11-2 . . TGTGCCAGCAGCTTAGATATGCCACCCGGTACGCAGTATTTT CASSLDMPPGTQYF
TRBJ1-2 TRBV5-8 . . TGTGCCACCCGCGACTTTACAGGGCTGGGCTATGGCTACACCTTC CATRDFTGLGYGYTF
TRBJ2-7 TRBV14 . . TGTGCCAGCAGGCTACAGGGTCCCCTGTACTTC CASRLQGPLYF
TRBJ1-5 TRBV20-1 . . TGCAGTGCTAGAGGCTGGGATCAGCCCCAGCATTTT CSARGWDQPQHF
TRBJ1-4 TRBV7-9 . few TGTGCCAGCAGCTTAGGGGTGGCAGCAGCAACTAATGAAAAACTGTTTTTT CASSLGVAAATNEKLFF
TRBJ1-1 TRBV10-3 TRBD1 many TGTGCCATCAGGGGGACAGACCTGAACACTGAAGCTTTCTTT CAIRGTDLNTEAFF
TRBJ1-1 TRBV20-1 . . TGCAGTCACAGACAGACTTATTCTCGGAACACTGAAGCTTTCTTT CSHRQTYSRNTEAFF
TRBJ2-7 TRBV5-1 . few TGCGCCAGCAGCTTGGCCGGTAGCGAAAACTACGAGCAGTACTTC CASSLAGSENYEQYF
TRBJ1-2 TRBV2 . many TGTGCCAGCATTATTGGAAACTATGGCTACACCTTC CASIIGNYGYTF
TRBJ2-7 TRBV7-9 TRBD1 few TGTGCCAGCACCCCGGGACAGGGAGTAACCTACGAGCAGTACTTC CASTPGQGVTYEQYF
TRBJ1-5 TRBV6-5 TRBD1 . TGTGCCAGCAGTAAGGACAGGGCCCACAATCAGCCCCAGCATTTT CASSKDRAHNQPQHF
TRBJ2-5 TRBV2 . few TGTGCCAGCAGTAAGAGGCTCCAAGAGACCCAGTACTTC CASSKRLQETQYF
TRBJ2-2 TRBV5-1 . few TGCGCCAGCAGCTTGGGCTGGAACACCGGGGAGCTGTTTTTT CASSLGWNTGELFF
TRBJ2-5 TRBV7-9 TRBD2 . TGTGCCAGCAGCTTAAGAATCAGGGAGGGAAAAAACTTC CASSLRIREGKNF
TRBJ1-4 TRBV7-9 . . TGCGCCAGCAGCCAAGATCTAGGGACGGCGCGTGAACTGTTTTTT CASSQDLGTARELFF
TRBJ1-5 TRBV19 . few TGTGCCAGTAGTATCGGACTGACTAAGGGTGGGGTCAATCAGCCCCAGCATTTT CASSIGLTKGGVNQPQHF
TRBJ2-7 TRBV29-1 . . TGTGCCTGGAGTCCTGGGGGCTACGAGCAGTACTTC CAWSPGGYEQYF
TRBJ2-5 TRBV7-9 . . TGTGCCAGCAGCTTATTTCCGGGCAGACAAGAGACCCAGTACTTC CASSLFPGRQETQYF
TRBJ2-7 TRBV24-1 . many TGTGCCACCGGGACCTCAAGGAACGAGCAGTACTTC CATGTSRNEQYF
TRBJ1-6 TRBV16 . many TGTGCCAGCACCCTAGGGCCGACCAACAATTCACCCCTCCACTTT CASTLGPTNNSPLHF
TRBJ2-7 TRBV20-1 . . TGCAGTGCTAGAGATCCCGGACGGATGGGCTACGAGCAGGACTTC CSARDPGRMGYEQDF
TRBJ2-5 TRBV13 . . TGTGCCAGCAGAGGGGGACAAGAGACCCAGTACTTC CASRGGQETQYF
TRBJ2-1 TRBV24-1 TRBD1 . TGTGCCACCAGTGCGCATTCCACCGGGACAGGGAGGAACAATGAGCAGTTCTTC CATSAHSTGTGRNNEQFF
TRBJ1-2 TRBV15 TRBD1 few TGTGCCACCAGCAGAGCCGACAGGGGGGACTACACCTTC CATSRADRGDYTF
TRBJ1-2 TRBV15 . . TGTGCCACCAGCAGTTTAGGTAGGACCGGGAATGGCTACACCTTC CATSSLGRTGNGYTF
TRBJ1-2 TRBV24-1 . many TGTGCCACCAGTGGTGCAGGGTGGGACTATGGCTACACCTTC CATSGAGWDYGYTF
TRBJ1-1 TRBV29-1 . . TGCAGCGTTGGGGGACTAGCGGGAGGAGAAGCTTTCTTT CSVGGLAGGEAFF
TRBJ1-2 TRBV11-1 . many TGTGCCAGCAGCTTACCACAGGGTGATGGCTACACCTTC CASSLPQGDGYTF
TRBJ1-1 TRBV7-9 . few TGTGCCAGCAGCTATGGACCTAGAGAGCTCCCTGAAGCTTTCTTT CASSYGPRELPEAFF